The 29 T cell receptor beta chains presented below share a single source sample, sequenced in a study of graft-versus-host responses after intestinal transplantation. Clones were sequenced by immunoSEQ multiplex PCR, and TCRdb holds only the in-frame ones, with some missing. The data hold about 5,200 clones, with around 72% observed a single time. Graft material was processed, releasing intraepithelial and lamina propria lymphocytes. The starting material was ileum tissue, obtained about 250 days after intestinal transplant. Every receptor here comes from a human patient who received an intestinal transplant, so some T cells may come from the graft donor.

The chain carries TRBV4-1 and TRBJ1-5; D is uncertain. The CDR3 spans 13 residues. Germline CDR1 and CDR2: MGHRA and YSYEKL. Trimming pared 4 bases from V and 6 bases from J, leaving 10 bases between. The CDR3 is CASSRLVGQPQHF. The DNA for the CDR3 is TGCGCCAGCAGCCGCCTAGTTGGTCAGCCCCAGCATTTT.

The chain uses TRBV7-8 and TRBJ1-1; tentatively, D is TRBD1 (6 bases). Trimming took off 8 bases at V and 2 bases at J, with 12 bases between the two ends. The germline V gene encodes CDR1 SGHVS and CDR2 FQNEAQ. There are 13 residues in the CDR3. CDR3 nucleotides: TGTGCCAGCGGAGAACAGGGAAACACTGAAGCTTTCTTT. Translation: CASGEQGNTEAFF.

This chain links TRBV6-4 with TRBJ2-1; 7 bases are a match to TRBD2. The CDR3 consists of 13 residues. V trimming: 3 bases; J trimming: 5 bases; junction bases outside the gene matches: 1. CDR1 and CDR2 from the germline V gene are MRHNA and SNTAGT. The CDR3 bases are TGTGCCAGCAGTGAGCGGGGGAACAATGAGCAGTTCTTC. It yields the protein CASSERGNNEQFF.

The chain links TRBV4-1 to TRBJ2-3; 9 nucleotides line up with TRBD2. V shed 0 bases, J shed 6 bases, and the junction held 13 bases outside the gene matches. The germline V gene encodes CDR1 MGHRA and CDR2 YSYEKL. This CDR3 has 18 residues. CDR3 nucleotides: TGCGCCAGCAGCCAAGATCCGGGACTAGCCCTAGTTGGGGATACGCAGTATTTT. Its translation: CASSQDPGLALVGDTQYF.

The chain has TRBV30 and TRBJ2-7, with 7 bases aligning to TRBD2. The CDR3 sequence is 12 residues long. J gave up 3 bases and V 5 bases, and 4 bases lay outside the gene matches. Germline V gene sequence: CDR1 GTSNPN, CDR2 SVGIG (reference sequence). CDR3 bases: TGTGCCTGGTGTCCGGGGGGCTACGAGCAGTACTTC. This codes for CAWCPGGYEQYF.

The rearrangement uses TRBV9 and TRBJ1-2, with TRBD1 identical over 8 bases. Germline-derived CDR1 and CDR2 are SGDLS and YYNGEE. The CDR3 covers 12 residues. Trimming cost V 0 bases and J 8 bases; bases outside gene matches: 0. The CDR3 nucleotides read TGTGCCAGCAGCGTAGGGGACAGGGGCTACACCTTC. Protein product: CASSVGDRGYTF.

The chain carries TRBV9 and TRBJ2-4; 12 positions match TRBD2. Germline CDR1 and CDR2: SGDLS and YYNGEE. The CDR3 totals 15 residues. V was pared by 4 bases and J by 7 bases, with 6 bases of the junction left unmatched. The CDR3 region has the DNA TGTGCCAGCAGCAAGACTAGCGGGGGTGGGAACATTCAGTACTTC. The encoded protein is CASSKTSGGGNIQYF.

V is TRBV2 and J is TRBJ2-7; TRBD2 might be the D (7 bases). This CDR3 is built from 14 residues. The ends were cut back, 7 bases at V and 0 bases at J, with 13 bases in the middle. The V gene's germline CDR1 is SNHLY and CDR2 FYNNEI. The CDR3: CASKGGGFSYEQYF. The CDR3 DNA reads TGTGCCAGCAAAGGGGGAGGGTTCTCCTACGAGCAGTACTTC.

The chain links TRBV15 to TRBJ2-1; 7 bases are a match to TRBD2. The CDR3 runs 14 residues. J was trimmed by 4 bases and V by 1 base; bases with no gene match: 1. Per the germline V gene, CDR1 is LNHNV and CDR2 is YYDKDF (reference sequence). CDR3 DNA sequence: TGTGCCACCAGCAGAGGGGGGGGATACAATGAGCAGTTCTTC. Encoded protein: CATSRGGGYNEQFF.

This clone has just one count. The chain links TRBV4-2 to TRBJ1-4, with D perhaps matching TRBD1 (5 bases). V shed 0 bases and J shed 7 bases, with 15 bases lying between them. The CDR3 has 16 amino acids. Germline V gene lookup returns CDR1 LGHNA and CDR2 YNFKEQ. The CDR3 bases are TGTGCCAGCAGCCAAGATAAAGGCCAGGGAGGTGAAAAACTGTTTTTT. It codes for CASSQDKGQGGEKLFF.

The genes are TRBV28 and TRBJ1-2, with a possible D match to TRBD1 (5 bases). The CDR3 is 12 residues long. Germline V gene lookup returns CDR1 MDHEN and CDR2 SYDVKM. Deletions cut 4 bases from V and 2 bases from J, with 5 bases between. The CDR3 spells CASSWTNYGYTF. DNA of the CDR3: TGTGCCAGCAGTTGGACAAACTATGGCTACACCTTC.

A single count supports this clone. The CDR3 region has the DNA TGTGCCAGCAGCTCCCTCCAGGGGGCATACGAGCAGTACTTC. Its protein product is CASSSLQGAYEQYF. J is TRBJ2-7 and V is TRBV11-2; TRBD1 matches 8 bases. The CDR3 runs 14 residues. V was clipped by 4 bases and J by 4 bases; unmatched bases: 6. Germline loops: CDR1 SGHAT, CDR2 FQNNGV.

The rearrangement joins TRBV7-9 to TRBJ1-1, with TRBD1 identical over 9 bases. Germline V lookup: CDR1 SEHNR, CDR2 FQNEAQ (reference sequence). Trimming removed 2 bases from V and 1 base from J; junction bases left unmatched: 2. The CDR3 spans 15 residues. DNA for the CDR3: TGTGCCAGCAGCTTACTGGACAGGGGGAACACTGAAGCTTTCTTT. This translates into CASSLLDRGNTEAFF.

V usage is TRBV6-5 and J usage is TRBJ2-2, with D possibly matching TRBD1 (5 bases). Germline V gene data show CDR1 as MNHEY and CDR2 as SVGAGI. The CDR3 extends over 14 amino acids. The CDR3 loop is CFPQGDTVSGELFF. As DNA, the CDR3 is TGTTTCCCACAAGGGGATACTGTGTCCGGGGAGCTGTTTTTT.

This clone has just one count. This sequence joins TRBV5-4 and TRBJ1-2, with a tentative D call TRBD1 (5 bases). The germline CDR1 and CDR2 sequences are SGHNT and YYREEE (reference sequence). The CDR3 spans 14 residues. The V end was cut by 1 base, the J end by 5 bases, with 12 bases between. CDR3 loop: CASSLIGGRYGYTF. CDR3 DNA sequence: TGTGCCAGCAGCTTGATCGGGGGAAGATATGGCTACACCTTC. The variable domain in full, completed from reference TRBV5-4 and TRBJ1-2, reads ETGVTQSPTHLIKTRGQQVTLRCSSQSGHNTVSWYQQALGQGPQFIFQYYREEENGRGNFPPRFSGLQFPNYSSELNVNALELDDSALYLCASSLIGGRYGYTFGSGTRLTVV.

This clone was picked up one time. V gene TRBV6-5 combines with J gene TRBJ1-1; D is unclear. Trimming took 4 bases from V and 11 from J, leaving 17 bases between them. The CDR3 totals 13 residues. The germline V gene has CDR1 MNHEY and CDR2 SVGAGI. Here the CDR3 DNA reads TGTGCCAGCAGTTCCCCCGGGAGCCGGGTCGCTTTCTTT. Translating gives CASSSPGSRVAFF.

Concerning this clone itself: At one end the junction does not follow the germline gene, possibly because of a read error. The gene calls are TRBV6-6 and TRBJ2-5, with D possibly being TRBD1 (6 bases). The tail of the sequence fits TRBJ2-7 better, so the J call may be wrong. CDR3 length: 15 amino acids. CDR1 MNHNY and CDR2 SVGAGI come from the germline V gene (reference sequence). Here the CDR3 reads CASGLQIGQSSEQYF. The CDR3 nucleotides are TGTGCCAGCGGTCTCCAGATCGGACAGTCCTCCGAGCAGTACTTC.

This clone showed up just a few times. The CDR3 is CASSEPRGNTEAFF. The CDR3, as DNA: TGTGCCAGCAGTGAACCCAGGGGCAACACTGAAGCTTTCTTT. The chain employs TRBV2 and TRBJ1-1, with D possibly matching TRBD1 (6 bases). Germline-derived CDR1 and CDR2 are SNHLY and FYNNEI. V lost 2 bases to trimming and J lost 2 bases, with 9 bases between them. The CDR3 consists of 14 residues.

V usage is TRBV2 and J usage is TRBJ2-7; no clear D. Trimming left V 6 bases short and J 3 bases short, with 6 bases between. CDR1 SNHLY and CDR2 FYNNEI come from the germline V gene. There are 11 residues in the CDR3. CDR3 bases: TGTGCCAGCAGGAACTACTACGAGCAGTACTTC. Translation gives CASRNYYEQYF.

V gene TRBV13 combines with J gene TRBJ2-7, with TRBD2 identical over 7 bases. The V gene end was trimmed by 5 bases and the J gene end by 2 bases; junction bases not matched to a gene: 12. Germline V lookup: CDR1 PRHDT, CDR2 FYEKMQ (reference sequence). This CDR3 has 16 residues. The DNA of the CDR3 is TGTGCCAGCAGCCCAGCGGCGGGAGTCAGCGCCTACGAGCAGTACTTC. Its translation is CASSPAAGVSAYEQYF. Together with reference TRBV13 and TRBJ2-7, the CDR3 gives the full variable domain: AAGVIQSPRHLIKEKRETATLKCYPIPRHDTVYWYQQGPGQDPQFLISFYEKMQSDKGSIPDRFSAQQFSDYHSELNMSSLELGDSALYFCASSPAAGVSAYEQYFGPGTRLTVT.

The chain recombines TRBV5-1 with TRBJ2-3; 10 positions match TRBD1. Trimming removed 9 bases from V and 3 bases from J; junction bases left unmatched: 7. This CDR3 is built from 14 residues. CDR1 and CDR2 (germline): SGHRS, YFSETQ. The CDR3 region has the DNA TGCGCCACGAAGACAGGGGGCGTTACAGATACGCAGTATTTT. Protein: CATKTGGVTDTQYF.

The CDR3 reads CASSPNLLLAVGNEQFF. In nucleotides, the CDR3 is TGTGCCAGCAGTCCTAACCTACTACTAGCGGTGGGGAATGAGCAGTTCTTC. The chain carries TRBV27 and TRBJ2-1, with 8 bases aligning to TRBD2. After removal of 5 bases from V and 7 bases from J, the junction contained 16 bases not matched to a gene. This CDR3 comprises 17 residues. Germline values: CDR1 MNHEY, CDR2 SMNVEV (reference sequence).

The V gene is TRBV19, the J gene TRBJ1-5; 7 bases are shared with TRBD1. Germline trimming cut 4 bases from V and 0 bases from J; bases unmatched to any gene: 6. This CDR3 contains 16 residues. Germline V lookup: CDR1 LNHDA, CDR2 SQIVND (reference sequence). CDR3 sequence: CASSRRGQLSNQPQHF. In DNA form, the CDR3 reads TGTGCCAGTAGTAGGCGGGGACAGCTTAGCAATCAGCCCCAGCATTTT. The variable domain in full, with the rest retrieved from reference TRBV19 and TRBJ1-5, is DGGITQSPKYLFRKEGQNVTLSCEQNLNHDAMYWYRQDPGQGLRLIYYSQIVNDFQKGDIAEGYSVSREKKESFPLTVTSAQKNPTAFYLCASSRRGQLSNQPQHFGDGTRLSIL.

A few counts support this clone. CDR3 sequence reads: CASSLSWGPEQYF. CDR3 in DNA: TGTGCCAGCAGCTTATCCTGGGGGCCCGAGCAGTACTTC. The rearrangement joins TRBV7-9 to TRBJ2-7; D might be TRBD1 (6 bases). This CDR3 spans 13 amino acids. The germline gives CDR1 SEHNR, CDR2 FQNEAQ (reference sequence). The V end was cut by 2 bases, the J end by 6 bases, with 11 bases between.

This chain connects TRBV11-2 to TRBJ2-2; tentatively, D is TRBD1 (6 bases). Germline CDR1 is SGHAT and CDR2 is FQNNGV. With 0 bases removed from V and 4 bases from J, the gap between germline ends came to 6 bases. The CDR3 has 14 residues. The CDR3 sequence: CASSLDRGTGELFF. The CDR3 DNA sequence: TGTGCCAGCAGCTTAGACAGGGGCACCGGGGAGCTGTTTTTT. Filled out from reference TRBV11-2 and TRBJ2-2, the complete variable domain reads EAGVAQSPRYKIIEKRQSVAFWCNPISGHATLYWYQQILGQGPKLLIQFQNNGVVDDSQLPKDRFSAERLKGVDSTLKIQPAKLEDSAVYLCASSLDRGTGELFFGEGSRLTVL.

The chain links TRBV5-6 to TRBJ2-3, with D possibly being TRBD2 (5 bases). The germline gives CDR1 SGHDT, CDR2 YYEEEE. V was clipped by 2 bases and J by 0 bases, with 16 bases between them. This CDR3 spans 17 amino acids. CDR3 sequence (DNA): TGTGCCAGCAGCTTAGGAGGTTGGGGTGTTAGCACAGATACGCAGTATTTT. Protein: CASSLGGWGVSTDTQYF.

The chain employs TRBV30 and TRBJ2-2; TRBD1 agrees at 7 bases. The CDR3 extends over 15 amino acids. The trim removed 2 bases at V and 0 bases at J, leaving 3 bases unmatched. From germline, CDR1 is GTSNPN and CDR2 SVGIG (reference sequence). CDR3 coding DNA: TGTGCCTGGAGTACCGGGACAGCGAACACCGGGGAGCTGTTTTTT. It specifies CAWSTGTANTGELFF.

This rearrangement joins TRBV13 to TRBJ2-1; weak D call: TRBD2 (5 bases). V gave up 1 base and J gave up 9 bases, with 13 bases separating them. Germline loops: CDR1 PRHDT, CDR2 FYEKMQ (reference sequence). This CDR3 has 14 residues. CDR3 sequence (DNA): TGTGCCAGCAGCTTAGTCGGGGAAGGCGGTGAGCAGTTCTTC. This gives the protein CASSLVGEGGEQFF.

A few counts support this clone. The chain carries TRBV29-1 and TRBJ2-7; D possibly corresponds to TRBD2 (6 bases). Germline V CDR1 and CDR2: SQVTM, ANQGSEA. The CDR3 spans 15 residues. V shed 5 bases and J shed 2 bases, with 19 bases lying between them. Here the CDR3 DNA reads TGCAGCGTTTTTAGTTCGGGGGTGAACGCCTACGAGCAGTACTTC. Translated, it gives CSVFSSGVNAYEQYF.